Each of the 10 T cell receptor beta chains below was sequenced from the same sample in a study of blood T cells in healthy people across ages. The use of a sample-barcoded 5' primer and a J-beta primer mix characterized a second PCR of roughly 6 to 11 cycles. TCRdb called the 5' RACE reads again in MiXCR, with one record for every CDR3 protein. Of about 1.7 million distinct CDR3 sequences in the sample, over 25% were seen once. Input material: blood. All receptors derive from a woman aged 25-40 years in good health.

The table lists this clonotype with a few counts. The chain links TRBV12-3 or TRBV12-4 to TRBJ2-4; D is perhaps TRBD1 or TRBD2 (6 bases each). The J call may be in error: the DNA end matches TRBJ2-7 better. The CDR3 spans 14 residues. The CDR3 sequence is CASTETGLTYEQYF. CDR3 DNA: TGTGCCAGCACCGAGACAGGACTAACCTACGAGCAGTACTTC.

V usage is TRBV27 and J usage is TRBJ1-5; perhaps TRBD1 as D (5 bases). CDR1 MNHEY and CDR2 SMNVEV come from the germline V gene (reference sequence). V was clipped by 4 bases and J by 2 bases, with 15 bases between them. The CDR3 consists of 16 residues. Here the CDR3 DNA reads TGTGCCAGCAGTTGGTGGGGGAGTAACGGCAATCAGCCCCAGCATTTT. Protein: CASSWWGSNGNQPQHF.

This clonotype has more than one count but fewer than ten. V and J are TRBV12-3 or TRBV12-4 and TRBJ2-7, with 10 bases aligning to TRBD1. The CDR3 is 14 amino acids. V gave up 6 bases and J gave up 5 bases; unmatched junction bases: 7. The CDR3 bases are TGTGCCAGCAGCTTGTGGGACAGGGGTAACGAGCAGTACTTC. This gives the protein CASSLWDRGNEQYF.

CDR3 in amino acids: CASSLAAAGGSQPQHF. The CDR3 nucleotides are TGTGCCAGCAGCTTAGCGGCCGCAGGGGGGAGTCAGCCCCAGCATTTT. The V and J genes are TRBV7-2 and TRBJ1-5; 7 bases line up with TRBD1. This CDR3 has 16 residues. Germline assignment: CDR1 SGHTA and CDR2 FQGNSA. V dropped 0 bases and J dropped 6; count of bases not matched to a gene: 8.

This clonotype has more than one count but fewer than ten. The rearrangement joins TRBV7-9 to TRBJ1-4; perhaps TRBD1 as D (5 bases). V shed 5 bases and J shed 0 bases, with 13 bases lying between them. CDR3 length: 16 residues. Germline-derived CDR1 and CDR2 are SEHNR and FQNEAQ (reference sequence). CDR3 amino acids: CASSLTASATNEKLFF. The CDR3 DNA follows: TGTGCCAGCAGCCTGACAGCTTCCGCAACTAATGAAAAACTGTTTTTT.

CDR3 sequence (DNA): TGCAGTGCTAGAGGGACCGACACAGGGTTATATGGCTACACCTTC. It is translated as CSARGTDTGLYGYTF. The gene calls are TRBV20-1 and TRBJ1-2, with a possible D match to TRBD1 (6 bases). Germline V gene sequence: CDR1 DFQATT, CDR2 SNEGSKA (reference sequence). Deletions cut 1 base from V and 5 bases from J, with 17 bases between. The CDR3 sequence is 15 residues long.

V is TRBV27 and J is TRBJ1-6, with D unclear. Germline V lookup: CDR1 MNHEY, CDR2 SMNVEV (reference sequence). This CDR3 is built from 15 residues. The V end was cut by 2 bases, the J end by 6 bases, with 11 bases between. CDR3 sequence: CASSLVQAPNSPLHF. The DNA for the CDR3 is TGTGCCAGCAGTTTAGTGCAGGCCCCTAATTCACCCCTCCACTTT.

Turning to this clonotype: A much larger clone differs from this one at a single base, so this may be a read error. The chain employs TRBV27 and TRBJ1-2; 7 bases are a match to TRBD1. The ends lost 4 bases at V and 1 base at J; junction bases unmatched: 21. Germline V lookup: CDR1 MNHEY, CDR2 SMNVEV (reference sequence). The CDR3 contains 20 residues. The CDR3 loop is CASSSTRTGQTTPINYGYTF. Written as DNA, the CDR3 is TGTGCCAGCAGTTCCACCCGGACAGGCCAAACAACGCCAATTAACTATGGCTACACCTTC.

This chain joins TRBV7-6 and TRBJ1-4; 8 bases agree with TRBD1. The junction had 0 bases not matched to a gene; V was cut back by 0 bases and J by 9 bases. Germline V gene lookup returns CDR1 SGHVS and CDR2 FNYEAQ. This CDR3 has 13 residues. CDR3 DNA: TGTGCCAGCAGCTTAGCCAGGGGGCAAAAACTGTTTTTT. Amino acids: CASSLARGQKLFF.

The rearrangement uses TRBV18 and TRBJ1-2; a possible D gene is TRBD1 (6 bases). The CDR3 sequence is 16 residues long. Trimming pared 6 bases from V and 2 bases from J, leaving 19 bases between. The germline gives CDR1 KGHSH, CDR2 LQKENI. The CDR3: CASSRLTGQQNYGYTF. CDR3 nucleotides: TGTGCCAGCTCCCGACTAACGGGACAACAGAACTATGGCTACACCTTC.